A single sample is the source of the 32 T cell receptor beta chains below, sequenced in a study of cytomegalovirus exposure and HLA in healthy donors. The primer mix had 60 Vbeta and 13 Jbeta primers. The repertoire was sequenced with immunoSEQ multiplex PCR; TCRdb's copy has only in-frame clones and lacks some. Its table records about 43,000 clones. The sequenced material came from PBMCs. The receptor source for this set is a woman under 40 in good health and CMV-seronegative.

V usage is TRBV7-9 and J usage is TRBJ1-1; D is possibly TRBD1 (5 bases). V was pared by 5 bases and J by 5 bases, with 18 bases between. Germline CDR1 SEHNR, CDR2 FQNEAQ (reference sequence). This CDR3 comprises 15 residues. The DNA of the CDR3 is TGTGCCAGCAGCGGGGCCGCGGGGCTAGGGACTGAAGCTTTCTTT. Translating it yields CASSGAAGLGTEAFF.

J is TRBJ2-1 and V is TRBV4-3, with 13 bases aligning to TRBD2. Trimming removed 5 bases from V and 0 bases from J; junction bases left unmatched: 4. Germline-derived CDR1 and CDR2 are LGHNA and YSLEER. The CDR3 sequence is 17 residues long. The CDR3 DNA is TGCGCCAGCAGCGACCGGACTAGCGGGAGCTCCTACAATGAGCAGTTCTTC. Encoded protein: CASSDRTSGSSYNEQFF.

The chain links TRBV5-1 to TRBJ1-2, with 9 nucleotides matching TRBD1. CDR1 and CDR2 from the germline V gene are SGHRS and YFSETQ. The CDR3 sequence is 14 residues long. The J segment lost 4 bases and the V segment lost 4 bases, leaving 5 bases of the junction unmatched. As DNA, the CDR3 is TGCGCCAGCAGCCCGGGACAGGGCGGCTATGGCTACACCTTC. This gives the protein CASSPGQGGYGYTF.

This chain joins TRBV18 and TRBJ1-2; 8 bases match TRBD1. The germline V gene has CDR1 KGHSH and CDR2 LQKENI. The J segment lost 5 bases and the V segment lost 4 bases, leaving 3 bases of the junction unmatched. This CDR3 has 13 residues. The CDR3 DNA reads TGTGCCAGCTCACAACGGACAGGGTATGGCTACACCTTC. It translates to CASSQRTGYGYTF.

The CDR3 nucleotides read TGTGCCAGCAGCTTAGCGGGCAGGTCTAGCACAGATACGCAGTATTTT. Protein: CASSLAGRSSTDTQYF. The rearrangement links TRBV7-2 to TRBJ2-3; D not resolved. The length of the CDR3 is 16 residues. Germline CDR1 reads SGHTA; CDR2 reads FQGNSA. Trimming pared 0 bases from V and 0 bases from J, leaving 10 bases between.

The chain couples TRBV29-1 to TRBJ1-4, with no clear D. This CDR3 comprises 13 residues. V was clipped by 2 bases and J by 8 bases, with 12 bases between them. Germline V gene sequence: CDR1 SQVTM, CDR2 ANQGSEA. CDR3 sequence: CSVETQTREKLFF. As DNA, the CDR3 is TGCAGCGTTGAAACACAAACGAGGGAAAAACTGTTTTTT.

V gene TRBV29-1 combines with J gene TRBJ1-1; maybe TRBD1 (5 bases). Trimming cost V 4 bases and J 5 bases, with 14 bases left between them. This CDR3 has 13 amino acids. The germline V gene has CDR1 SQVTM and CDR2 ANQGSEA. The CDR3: CSVVVREGTEAFF. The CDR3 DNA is TGCAGCGTTGTGGTCAGGGAGGGAACTGAAGCTTTCTTT.

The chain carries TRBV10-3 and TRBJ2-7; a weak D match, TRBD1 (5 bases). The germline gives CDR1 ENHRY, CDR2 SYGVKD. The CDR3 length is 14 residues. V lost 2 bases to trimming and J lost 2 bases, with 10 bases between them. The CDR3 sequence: CAISEETETYEQYF. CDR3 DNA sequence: TGTGCCATCAGTGAGGAGACAGAGACCTACGAGCAGTACTTC.

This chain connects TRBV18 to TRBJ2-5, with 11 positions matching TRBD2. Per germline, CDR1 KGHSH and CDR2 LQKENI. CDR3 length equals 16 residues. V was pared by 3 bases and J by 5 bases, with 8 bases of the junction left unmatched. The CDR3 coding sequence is TGTGCCAGCTCACCGGGGACTAGCGGTTACACGGAGACCCAGTACTTC. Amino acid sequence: CASSPGTSGYTETQYF.

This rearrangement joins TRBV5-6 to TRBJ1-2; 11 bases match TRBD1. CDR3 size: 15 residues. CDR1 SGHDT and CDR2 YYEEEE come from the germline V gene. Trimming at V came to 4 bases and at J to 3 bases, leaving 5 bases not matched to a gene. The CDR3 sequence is CASSPGQGVYYGYTF. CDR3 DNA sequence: TGTGCCAGCAGCCCGGGACAGGGGGTGTACTATGGCTACACCTTC.

The CDR3, as DNA: TGTGCCAGCACATTGGGACAGGGAAAATACGAGCAGTACTTC. This translates into CASTLGQGKYEQYF. The rearrangement links TRBV6-5 to TRBJ2-7; 9 positions match TRBD1. CDR1 is MNHEY, CDR2 SVGAGI, per germline. This CDR3 has 14 residues. The V segment lost 7 bases and the J segment 4 bases; nucleotides outside the gene matches: 8.

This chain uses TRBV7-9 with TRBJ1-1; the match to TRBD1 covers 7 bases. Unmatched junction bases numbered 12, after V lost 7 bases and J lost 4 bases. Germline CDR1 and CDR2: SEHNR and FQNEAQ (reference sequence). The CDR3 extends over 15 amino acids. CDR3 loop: CASTPQGGQGTEAFF. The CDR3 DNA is TGTGCCAGCACCCCGCAGGGGGGCCAAGGCACTGAAGCTTTCTTT.

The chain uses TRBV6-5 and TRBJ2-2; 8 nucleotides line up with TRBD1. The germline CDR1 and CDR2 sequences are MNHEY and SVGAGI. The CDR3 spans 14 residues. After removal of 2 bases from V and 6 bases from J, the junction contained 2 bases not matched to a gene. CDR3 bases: TGTGCCAGCAGTTACGACAGGGGTTCCGGGGAGCTGTTTTTT. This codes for CASSYDRGSGELFF.

The CDR3 region has the DNA TGCGCCAGCAGCCAAGCCCTAACCGGGACACCTTATGGCTACACCTTC. It is translated as CASSQALTGTPYGYTF. This chain links TRBV4-1 with TRBJ1-2, with D tentatively TRBD1 (6 bases). The germline CDR1 and CDR2 sequences are MGHRA and YSYEKL. V was cut by 1 base and J by 5 bases, with 17 bases left in between. The CDR3 is 16 amino acids.

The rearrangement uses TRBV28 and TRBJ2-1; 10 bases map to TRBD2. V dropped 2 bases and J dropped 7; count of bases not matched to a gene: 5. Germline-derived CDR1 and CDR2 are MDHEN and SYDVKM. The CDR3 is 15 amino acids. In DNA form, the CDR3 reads TGTGCCAGCAGTTTACTAGCGGGGGCGGGGAATGAGCAGTTCTTC. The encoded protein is CASSLLAGAGNEQFF.

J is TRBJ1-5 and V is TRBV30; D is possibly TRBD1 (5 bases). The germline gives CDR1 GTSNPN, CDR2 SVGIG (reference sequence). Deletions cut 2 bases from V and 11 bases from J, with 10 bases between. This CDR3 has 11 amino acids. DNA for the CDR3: TGTGCCTGGAGTCGGGGGAAGTCCCAGCATTTT. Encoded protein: CAWSRGKSQHF.

In DNA form, the CDR3 reads TGTGCCAGCAGCAGACAGGGGGGGACCGGGGAGCTGTTTTTT. This codes for CASSRQGGTGELFF. The gene calls are TRBV9 and TRBJ2-2, with 9 bases lining up with TRBD1. Germline V gene data show CDR1 as SGDLS and CDR2 as YYNGEE. CDR3 length equals 14 residues. V dropped 4 bases and J dropped 5; count of bases not matched to a gene: 3.

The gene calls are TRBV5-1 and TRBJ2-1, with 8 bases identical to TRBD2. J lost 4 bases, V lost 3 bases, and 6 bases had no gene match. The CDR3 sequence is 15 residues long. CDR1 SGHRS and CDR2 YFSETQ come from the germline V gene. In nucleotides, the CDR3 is TGCGCCAGCAGCTCCGTAGCGGGAAATTACAATGAGCAGTTCTTC. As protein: CASSSVAGNYNEQFF.

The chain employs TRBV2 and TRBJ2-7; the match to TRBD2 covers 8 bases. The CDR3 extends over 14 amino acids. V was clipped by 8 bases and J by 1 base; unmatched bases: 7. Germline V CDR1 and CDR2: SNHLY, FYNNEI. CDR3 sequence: CASQGTGGSYEQYF. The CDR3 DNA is TGTGCCAGCCAGGGGACGGGAGGGTCCTACGAGCAGTACTTC.

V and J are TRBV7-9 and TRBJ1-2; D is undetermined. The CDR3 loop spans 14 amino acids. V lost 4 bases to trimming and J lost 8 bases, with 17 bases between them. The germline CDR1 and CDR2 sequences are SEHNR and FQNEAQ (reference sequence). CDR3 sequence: CASSSVRARGGYTF. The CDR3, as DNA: TGTGCCAGCAGCTCGGTCCGGGCTCGAGGGGGCTACACCTTC.

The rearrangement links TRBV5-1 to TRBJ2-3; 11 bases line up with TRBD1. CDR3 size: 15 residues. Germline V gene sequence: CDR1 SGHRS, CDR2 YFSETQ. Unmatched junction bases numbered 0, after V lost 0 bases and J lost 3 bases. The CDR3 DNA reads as TGCGCCAGCAGCTTGGGGGACAGGGGGACAGATACGCAGTATTTT. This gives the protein CASSLGDRGTDTQYF.

The CDR3 coding sequence is TGTGCCAGCTCACCCCCCCCCAATTCCGGGGAGCTGTTTTTT. This gives the protein CASSPPPNSGELFF. The chain uses TRBV18 and TRBJ2-2; the D is unclear. The CDR3 extends over 14 amino acids. Germline values: CDR1 KGHSH, CDR2 LQKENI. V was clipped by 3 bases and J by 6 bases, with 11 bases between them.

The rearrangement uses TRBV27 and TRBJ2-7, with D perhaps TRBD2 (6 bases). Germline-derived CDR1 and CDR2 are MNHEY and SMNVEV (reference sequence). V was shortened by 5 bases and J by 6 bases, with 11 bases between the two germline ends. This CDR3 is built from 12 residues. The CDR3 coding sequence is TGTGCCAGCAGTGGGACTGGCGCCGAGCAGTACTTC. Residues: CASSGTGAEQYF.

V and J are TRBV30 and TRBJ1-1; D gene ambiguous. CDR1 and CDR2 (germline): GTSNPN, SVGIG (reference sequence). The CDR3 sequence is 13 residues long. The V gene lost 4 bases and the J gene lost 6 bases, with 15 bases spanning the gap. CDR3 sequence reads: CAWISTGFSEAFF. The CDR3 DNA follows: TGTGCCTGGATTTCTACGGGTTTTTCTGAAGCTTTCTTT. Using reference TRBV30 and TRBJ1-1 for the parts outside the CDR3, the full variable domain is SQTIHQWPATLVQPVGSPLSLECTVEGTSNPNLYWYRQAAGRGLQLLFYSVGIGQISSEVPQNLSASRPQDRQFILSSKKLLLSDSGFYLCAWISTGFSEAFFGQGTRLTVV.

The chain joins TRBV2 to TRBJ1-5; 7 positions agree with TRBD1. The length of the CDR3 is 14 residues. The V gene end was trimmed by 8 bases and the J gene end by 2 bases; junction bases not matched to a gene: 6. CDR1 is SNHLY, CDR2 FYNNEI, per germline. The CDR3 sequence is CASSQGDGNQPQHF. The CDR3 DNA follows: TGTGCCAGCTCTCAGGGGGATGGCAATCAGCCCCAGCATTTT. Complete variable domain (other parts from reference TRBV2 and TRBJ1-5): EPEVTQTPSHQVTQMGQEVILRCVPISNHLYFYWYRQILGQKVEFLVSFYNNEISEKSEIFDDQFSVERPDGSNFTLKIRSTKLEDSAMYFCASSQGDGNQPQHFGDGTRLSIL.

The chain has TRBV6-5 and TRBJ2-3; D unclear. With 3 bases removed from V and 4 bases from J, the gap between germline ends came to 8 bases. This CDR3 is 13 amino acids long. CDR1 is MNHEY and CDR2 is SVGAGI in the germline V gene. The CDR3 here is CASSYGRADTQYF. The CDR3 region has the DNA TGTGCCAGCAGTTATGGGCGTGCAGATACGCAGTATTTT.

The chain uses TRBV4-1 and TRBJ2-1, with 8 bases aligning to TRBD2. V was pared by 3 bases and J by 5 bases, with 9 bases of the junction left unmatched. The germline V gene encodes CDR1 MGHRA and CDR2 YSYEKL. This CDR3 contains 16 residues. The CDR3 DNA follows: TGCGCCAGCAGCCAGGAGAGCGGGAGCTTCGACAATGAGCAGTTCTTC. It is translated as CASSQESGSFDNEQFF.

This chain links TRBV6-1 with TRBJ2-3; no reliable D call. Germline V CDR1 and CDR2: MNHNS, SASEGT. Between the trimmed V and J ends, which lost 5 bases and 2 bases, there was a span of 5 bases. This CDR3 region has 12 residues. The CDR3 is CASSFNTDTQYF. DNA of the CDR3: TGTGCCAGCAGTTTCAACACAGATACGCAGTATTTT.

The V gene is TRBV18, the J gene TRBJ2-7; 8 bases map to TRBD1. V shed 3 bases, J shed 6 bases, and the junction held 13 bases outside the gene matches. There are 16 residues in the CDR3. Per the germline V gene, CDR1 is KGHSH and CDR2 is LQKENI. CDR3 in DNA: TGTGCCAGCTCACCCACAGGGGGAGCCCCCTCGGCCGAGCAGTACTTC. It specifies CASSPTGGAPSAEQYF.

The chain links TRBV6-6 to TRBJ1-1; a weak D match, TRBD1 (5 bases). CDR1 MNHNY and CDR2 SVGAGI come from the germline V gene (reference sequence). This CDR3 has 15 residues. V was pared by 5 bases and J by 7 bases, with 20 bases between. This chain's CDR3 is CASSPNPGAGGEAFF. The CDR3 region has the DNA TGTGCCAGCAGTCCAAATCCCGGGGCCGGGGGTGAAGCTTTCTTT.

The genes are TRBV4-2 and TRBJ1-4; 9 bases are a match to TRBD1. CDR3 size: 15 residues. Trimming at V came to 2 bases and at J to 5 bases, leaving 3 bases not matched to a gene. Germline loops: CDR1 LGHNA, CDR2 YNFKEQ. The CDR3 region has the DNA TGTGCCAGCAGCCAAATCGGGACAGGGAATGAAAAACTGTTTTTT. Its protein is CASSQIGTGNEKLFF.

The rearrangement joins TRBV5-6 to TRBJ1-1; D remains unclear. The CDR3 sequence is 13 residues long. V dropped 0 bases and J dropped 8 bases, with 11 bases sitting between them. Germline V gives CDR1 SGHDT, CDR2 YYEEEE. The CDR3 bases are TGTGCCAGCAGCTTGGTACCATACCGGGAAGCTTTCTTT. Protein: CASSLVPYREAFF.